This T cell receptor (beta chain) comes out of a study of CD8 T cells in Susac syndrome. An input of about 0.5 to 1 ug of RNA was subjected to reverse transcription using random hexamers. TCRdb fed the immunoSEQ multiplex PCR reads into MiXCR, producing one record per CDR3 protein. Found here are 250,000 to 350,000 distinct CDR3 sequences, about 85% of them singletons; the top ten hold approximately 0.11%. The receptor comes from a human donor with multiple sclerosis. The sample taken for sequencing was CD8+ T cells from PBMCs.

CDR3 residues: CASIQSGTSGTDTQYF. The CDR3 bases are TGTGCCAGTATCCAATCTGGGACTAGCGGCACAGATACGCAGTATTTT. The chain has TRBV19 and TRBJ2-3; 10 bases match TRBD2. The CDR3 has 16 residues. The germline V gene has CDR1 LNHDA and CDR2 SQIVND (reference sequence). The ends lost 7 bases at V and 1 base at J; junction bases unmatched: 8.